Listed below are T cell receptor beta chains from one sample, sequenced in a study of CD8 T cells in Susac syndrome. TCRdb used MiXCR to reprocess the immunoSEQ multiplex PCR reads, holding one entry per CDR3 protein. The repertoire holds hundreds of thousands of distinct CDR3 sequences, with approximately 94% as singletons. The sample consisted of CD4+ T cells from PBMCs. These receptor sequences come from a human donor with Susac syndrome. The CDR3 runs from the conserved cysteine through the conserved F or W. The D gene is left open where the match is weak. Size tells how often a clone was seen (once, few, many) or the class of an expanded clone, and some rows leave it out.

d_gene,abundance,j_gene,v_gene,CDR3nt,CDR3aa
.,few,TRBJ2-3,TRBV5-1,TGCGCCAGCAGCTTGGACACAGATACGCAGTATTTT,CASSLDTDTQYF
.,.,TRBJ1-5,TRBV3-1,TGTGCCAGCAGCCAAGGGCAGGAGGGTCAGCCCCAGCATTTT,CASSQGQEGQPQHF
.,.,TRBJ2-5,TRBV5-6,TGTGCCAGCAGCTTGGAGGGTACAGTAATATACCAAGAGACCCAGTACTTC,CASSLEGTVIYQETQYF
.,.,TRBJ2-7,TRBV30,TGTGCCTGGAGTGTAATGGCAGGGATCCCTTACGAGCAGTACTTC,CAWSVMAGIPYEQYF
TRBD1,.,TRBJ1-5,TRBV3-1,TGTGCCAGCAGCCCTCAGACAGGGGTGGATCAGCCCCAGCATTTT,CASSPQTGVDQPQHF
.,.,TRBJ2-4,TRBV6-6,TGTGCCAGCAGTTATGCCCGCTCGGCCAAAAACATTCAGTACTTC,CASSYARSAKNIQYF
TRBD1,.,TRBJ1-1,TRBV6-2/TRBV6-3,TGTGCCAGCAGTTACACGGACAGGGCGAGTCCAGCTTTCTTT,CASSYTDRASPAFF
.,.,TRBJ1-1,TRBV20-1,TGCAGTGCTAGACCTCTACTTTCTCCGGGGAACACTGAAGCTTTCTTT,CSARPLLSPGNTEAFF
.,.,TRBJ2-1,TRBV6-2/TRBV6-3,TGTGCCAGCAGGTCAGGCCCTTATCAGCAGTTCTTC,CASRSGPYQQFF
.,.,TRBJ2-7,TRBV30,TGTGCCTGGAGTCCTTCCGGGACACATTACGAGCAGTACTTC,CAWSPSGTHYEQYF
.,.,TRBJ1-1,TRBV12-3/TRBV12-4,TGTGCCAGCAGCACGTCGTGGAACACTGAAGCTTTCTTT,CASSTSWNTEAFF
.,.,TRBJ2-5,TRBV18,TGTGCCAGCTCACAGAAAAGACCGACCCAGTACTTC,CASSQKRPTQYF
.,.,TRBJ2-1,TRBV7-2,TGTGCCAGCAGCTTCCAACCTTTAGGCTCCTACAATGAGCAGTTCTTC,CASSFQPLGSYNEQFF
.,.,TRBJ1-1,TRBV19,TGTGCCAGTAGTACAAGAAGGACCCCCAGGGGGAACACTGAAGCTTTCTTT,CASSTRRTPRGNTEAFF
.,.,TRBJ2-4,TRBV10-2,TGCGCCAGCAGCACTACTGGGGGGTTTCAGTACTTC,CASSTTGGFQYF
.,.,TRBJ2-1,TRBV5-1,TGCGCCAGCAGCTTAGGGGGGACAGACAATGAGCAGTTCTTC,CASSLGGTDNEQFF
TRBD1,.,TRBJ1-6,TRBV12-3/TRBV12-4,TGTGCCAGCAGTTTGGACAGGGGATCACCCCTCCACTTT,CASSLDRGSPLHF
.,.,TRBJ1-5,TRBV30,TGTGCCTGGAGTGGGGGTCGGGGCAGACTCCCCATAGCGGGTCAGCCCCAGCATTTT,CAWSGGRGRLPIAGQPQHF
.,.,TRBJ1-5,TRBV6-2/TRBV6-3,TGTGCCAGCAGTTACCTGTGGGGACAAAGCAATCAGCCCCAGCATTTT,CASSYLWGQSNQPQHF
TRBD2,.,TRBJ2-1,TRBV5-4,TGTGCCAGCAGCCGCCTGGGCGGGGGATCCTCTTACAATGAGCAGTTCTTC,CASSRLGGGSSYNEQFF
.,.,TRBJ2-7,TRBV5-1,TGCGCCAGCAGCCCGGAACCCGGGACCTCCTACGAGCAGTACTTC,CASSPEPGTSYEQYF